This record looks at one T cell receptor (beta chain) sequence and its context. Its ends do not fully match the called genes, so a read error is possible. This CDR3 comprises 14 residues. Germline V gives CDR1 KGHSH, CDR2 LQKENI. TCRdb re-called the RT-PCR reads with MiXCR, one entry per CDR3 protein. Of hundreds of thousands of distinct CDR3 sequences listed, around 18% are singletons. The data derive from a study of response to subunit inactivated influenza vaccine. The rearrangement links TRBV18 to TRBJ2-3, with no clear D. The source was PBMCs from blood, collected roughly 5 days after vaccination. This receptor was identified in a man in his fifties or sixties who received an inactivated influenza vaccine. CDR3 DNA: TGTGCCAGCCCACCATTAATTGGCACAGATACGCAGTATTTT. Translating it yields CASPPLIGTDTQYF.